This entry lists 20 T cell receptor beta chains sequenced from one sample in a study of Ad26.COV2.S vaccination and SARS-CoV-2 variants. The treatment denotes: 15 to 20 received Ad26.COV2.S at low or high dose, single or two shots; roughly five received placebo; per-sample allocation not given. Samples analyzed were those drawn on day 63 after the first vaccine or placebo injection. Assay used: immunoSEQ multiplex PCR; TCRdb lists only in-frame clones, some missing. The sample gives nearly 400,000 clones, around nine tenths of which show up once; 1.5% to 2% is in the top ten. Sequenced here: peripheral blood, sampled in a trial of Ad26.COV2.S vaccine versus placebo. All receptors come from a person between 18 and 65 years old who received the Ad26.COV2.S COVID-19 vaccine or a placebo.

This chain uses TRBV4-1 with TRBJ2-2; 12 bases match TRBD2. This CDR3 has 17 residues. V was clipped by 2 bases and J by 5 bases; unmatched bases: 6. The germline CDR1 and CDR2 sequences are MGHRA and YSYEKL. The DNA for the CDR3 is TGCGCCAGCAGCCAACCTAGCGGGAGGGCTCGGACCGGGGAGCTGTTTTTT. It is translated as CASSQPSGRARTGELFF.

This chain links TRBV29-1 with TRBJ1-4; perhaps TRBD1 as D (6 bases). The CDR3 totals 15 residues. Trimming shortened V by 7 bases and J by 0 bases, and 15 bases separated the two germline ends. The V gene's germline CDR1 is SQVTM and CDR2 ANQGSEA. The CDR3 DNA is TGCAGCGCCGGGGGCGGCAGCACAACTAATGAAAAACTGTTTTTT. It translates to CSAGGGSTTNEKLFF.

The rearrangement uses TRBV5-1 and TRBJ2-3; no definite D call. This CDR3 is built from 16 residues. The germline V gene has CDR1 SGHRS and CDR2 YFSETQ. Trimming pared 6 bases from V and 2 bases from J, leaving 19 bases between. The CDR3 protein is CASKLSPHPPTDTQYF. CDR3 DNA sequence: TGCGCCAGCAAACTAAGCCCCCATCCCCCCACAGATACGCAGTATTTT.

This chain links TRBV11-2 with TRBJ2-7; the match to TRBD2 covers 12 bases. The trim removed 1 base at V and 0 bases at J, leaving 4 bases unmatched. The CDR3 has 17 amino acids. In germline, CDR1 is SGHAT, CDR2 FQNNGV. The CDR3 DNA follows: TGTGCCAGCAGCTTAGTGGGGGGACTAGCGGGCTCCTACGAGCAGTACTTC. Protein sequence: CASSLVGGLAGSYEQYF. Drawing the rest from reference TRBV11-2 and TRBJ2-7, the complete variable domain is EAGVAQSPRYKIIEKRQSVAFWCNPISGHATLYWYQQILGQGPKLLIQFQNNGVVDDSQLPKDRFSAERLKGVDSTLKIQPAKLEDSAVYLCASSLVGGLAGSYEQYFGPGTRLTVT.

This chain connects TRBV6-6 to TRBJ2-2; D not resolved. Germline values: CDR1 MNHNY, CDR2 SVGAGI (reference sequence). V was shortened by 2 bases and J by 5 bases, with 9 bases between the two germline ends. The CDR3 covers 14 residues. CDR3 sequence: CASSYDAVTGELFF. The DNA for the CDR3 is TGTGCCAGCAGTTACGATGCAGTGACCGGGGAGCTGTTTTTT.

The chain joins TRBV20-1 to TRBJ2-7; D uncertain. There are 11 residues in the CDR3. CDR1 and CDR2 from the germline V gene are DFQATT and SNEGSKA (reference sequence). Trimming shortened V by 2 bases and J by 6 bases, and 8 bases separated the two germline ends. In DNA, the CDR3 is TGCAGTGCTAGAAACCTTATCGAGCAGTACTTC. Residues: CSARNLIEQYF.

This chain uses TRBV6-6 with TRBJ1-5; the D is unclear. V dropped 6 bases and J dropped 0 bases, with 9 bases sitting between them. The CDR3 has 14 residues. CDR1 is MNHNY, CDR2 SVGAGI, per germline (reference sequence). This CDR3 reads CASSDKNSNQPQHF. The CDR3 nucleotides read TGTGCCAGCAGCGACAAGAATAGCAATCAGCCCCAGCATTTT.

The J gene is TRBJ1-1, the V gene TRBV2; 7 bases line up with TRBD1. The ends lost 10 bases at V and 0 bases at J; junction bases unmatched: 5. This CDR3 is built from 13 residues. Germline V CDR1 and CDR2: SNHLY, FYNNEI. The CDR3 sequence: CAKTGTLNTEAFF. The CDR3 region has the DNA TGTGCCAAGACAGGGACCTTGAACACTGAAGCTTTCTTT. Complete variable domain (other parts from reference TRBV2 and TRBJ1-1): EPEVTQTPSHQVTQMGQEVILRCVPISNHLYFYWYRQILGQKVEFLVSFYNNEISEKSEIFDDQFSVERPDGSNFTLKIRSTKLEDSAMYFCAKTGTLNTEAFFGQGTRLTVV.

V and J are TRBV6-1 and TRBJ1-2; no clear D gene. The V gene lost 2 bases and the J gene lost 3 bases, with 22 bases spanning the gap. The V gene's germline CDR1 is MNHNS and CDR2 SASEGT. The CDR3 totals 18 residues. The CDR3 region is CASSELVRNLSIDYGYTF. In DNA form, the CDR3 reads TGTGCCAGCAGTGAATTAGTTAGAAATCTATCGATTGACTATGGCTACACCTTC.

V gene TRBV6-5 combines with J gene TRBJ2-5; D may be TRBD1 or TRBD2 (6 bases each). Germline CDR1 is MNHEY and CDR2 is SVGAGI. The CDR3 length is 14 residues. V was shortened by 8 bases and J by 5 bases, with 18 bases between the two germline ends. CDR3 nucleotides: TGTGCCAGCTATTTGGGGGGCATGGAGGAGACCCAGTACTTC. Protein sequence: CASYLGGMEETQYF.

This clone was counted only a few times. This chain links TRBV19 with TRBJ1-5, with TRBD1 as a possible D gene (6 bases). Trimming removed 4 bases at V and 0 bases at J, with 13 bases between. This CDR3 region has 16 residues. From germline, CDR1 is LNHDA and CDR2 SQIVND (reference sequence). This chain's CDR3 is CASSTDRSYSNQPQHF. The CDR3 nucleotides read TGTGCCAGTAGTACAGACAGGAGCTATAGCAATCAGCCCCAGCATTTT.

This chain connects TRBV13 to TRBJ2-5, with unresolved D. Trimming took 5 bases from V and 1 from J, leaving 8 bases between them. Germline CDR1 is PRHDT and CDR2 is FYEKMQ (reference sequence). This CDR3 is built from 13 residues. The CDR3 region has the DNA TGTGCCAGCAGCCTTGGACCCCAAGAGACCCAGTACTTC. As protein: CASSLGPQETQYF.

V usage is TRBV4-3 and J usage is TRBJ1-1; 7 positions match TRBD1. CDR3 length equals 14 residues. The germline V gene has CDR1 LGHNA and CDR2 YSLEER. The ends lost 3 bases at V and 6 bases at J; junction bases unmatched: 7. CDR3 bases: TGCGCCAGCAGCCAGGGGGACAGCCTTTCTGAAGCTTTCTTT. Residues: CASSQGDSLSEAFF.

This chain links TRBV5-1 with TRBJ2-3; D is ambiguous. Trimming took 4 bases from V and 7 from J, leaving 7 bases between them. There are 11 residues in the CDR3. CDR1 is SGHRS and CDR2 is YFSETQ in the germline V gene. CDR3 amino acids: CASSVENTQYF. The CDR3, as DNA: TGCGCCAGCAGCGTGGAGAATACGCAGTATTTT.

V usage is TRBV21-1 and J usage is TRBJ1-6; the table names TRBD1, a call not compared with the DNA. TRBV21-1 is a listed pseudogene. There are 21 residues in the CDR3. CDR3 DNA: TGTGCCAGCAGCCCCCTCCGACGGGACAGGGGAGGCCTACTAGGTAATTCACCCCTCCACTTT. It translates to CASSPLRRDRGGLLGNSPLHF.

CDR3 amino acids: CASSPLGEAGNEQFF. CDR3 in DNA: TGTGCCAGCAGCCCTTTGGGGGAGGCAGGGAATGAGCAGTTCTTC. V usage is TRBV5-4 and J usage is TRBJ2-1; D is perhaps TRBD2 (6 bases). Germline CDR1 SGHNT, CDR2 YYREEE (reference sequence). V lost 4 bases and J 7 bases, leaving 18 bases between the germline ends. This CDR3 is 15 amino acids long.

J is TRBJ2-2 and V is TRBV5-1; D is unclear. V dropped 0 bases and J dropped 3 bases, with 12 bases sitting between them. Germline CDR1 SGHRS, CDR2 YFSETQ. This CDR3 spans 16 amino acids. As DNA, the CDR3 is TGCGCCAGCAGCTTGGCTCCCGATCCGGACACCGGGGAGCTGTTTTTT. Translation: CASSLAPDPDTGELFF. Supplemented by reference TRBV5-1 and TRBJ2-2, the full variable domain reads KAGVTQTPRYLIKTRGQQVTLSCSPISGHRSVSWYQQTPGQGLQFLFEYFSETQRNKGNFPGRFSGRQFSNSRSEMNVSTLELGDSALYLCASSLAPDPDTGELFFGEGSRLTVL.

The chain joins TRBV15 to TRBJ2-1; tentative D call: TRBD2 (7 bases). Per the germline V gene, CDR1 is LNHNV and CDR2 is YYDKDF (reference sequence). The CDR3 has 16 residues. Trimming removed 5 bases from V and 8 bases from J, with 22 bases in between. This CDR3 reads CATSPRGGRAWDEQFF. The CDR3 DNA follows: TGTGCCACCAGCCCGAGAGGGGGGAGGGCCTGGGATGAGCAGTTCTTC.

On this clone itself: This specimen includes other DNA sequences encoding the same CDR3. The chain joins TRBV25-1 to TRBJ2-5; no clear D gene. Looked up from germline, CDR1 is MGHDK and CDR2 is SYGVNS. V gave up 4 bases and J gave up 2 bases, with 8 bases separating them. The CDR3 extends over 13 amino acids. CDR3 nucleotides: TGTGCCAGCAGTGGAGACTTACAAGAGACCCAGTACTTC. This codes for CASSGDLQETQYF.

The chain couples TRBV5-1 to TRBJ2-3, with a tentative D call TRBD2 (5 bases). CDR3 size: 16 residues. Trimming shortened V by 0 bases and J by 4 bases, and 15 bases separated the two germline ends. In germline, CDR1 is SGHRS, CDR2 YFSETQ. The CDR3 reads CASSLDGGGRSDTQYF. The CDR3 DNA reads TGCGCCAGCAGCTTGGACGGCGGAGGAAGGTCAGATACGCAGTATTTT.